This TCR beta chain was recorded in a study of CD8 T cell repertoires and HIV-1 epitope variants. Turning to the study itself: T cells were stimulated with Twenty-five Gag and Nef peptides separately. An uncultured baseline aliquot held 1M T cells. Study-wide results and limits: Of eight to ten antigen-specific beta clonotypes, more than five appeared to cross-react with escape variants.

Profiled with immunoSEQ multiplex PCR; TCRdb holds only in-frame clones, not every one. The sample lists 5,000 or so clones, approximately 67% seen once, with roughly 43% in the top ten. This clone was seen only a few times. The antigen remains unidentified. This TCR derives from a male donor with HIV. The sample taken for sequencing was cultured CD8+ T cells derived from PBMCs.

This CDR3 is CASSEVREQYF. DNA for the CDR3: TGTGCCAGCAGTGAAGTAAGGGAGCAGTACTTC. This rearrangement joins TRBV2 to TRBJ2-7, with D unresolved. CDR1 and CDR2 from the germline V gene are SNHLY and FYNNEI. V was pared by 1 base and J by 7 bases, with 5 bases between. This CDR3 region has 11 residues. Full variable domain (rest looked up from reference TRBV2 and TRBJ2-7): EPEVTQTPSHQVTQMGQEVILRCVPISNHLYFYWYRQILGQKVEFLVSFYNNEISEKSEIFDDQFSVERPDGSNFTLKIRSTKLEDSAMYFCASSEVREQYFGPGTRLTVT.